Presented here are 27 T cell receptor beta chains from one specimen sequenced in a study of cytomegalovirus exposure and HLA in healthy donors. The PCR had 60 Vbeta and 13 Jbeta primers. Here immunoSEQ multiplex PCR was the method, and the copy in TCRdb shows in-frame clones only, minus some. The table includes approximately 300,000 clones, 80% detected once. Sequencing input: PBMCs. These receptors all stem from a girl aged 2 to 10 in good health and CMV-seronegative.

The chain carries TRBV11-2 and TRBJ2-3; no definite D call. Germline values: CDR1 SGHAT, CDR2 FQNNGV. This CDR3 spans 13 amino acids. The ends were cut back, 1 base at V and 10 bases at J, with 12 bases in the middle. CDR3 residues: CASSLGSLVAQYF. DNA for the CDR3: TGTGCCAGCAGCTTAGGTTCTCTCGTTGCGCAGTATTTT.

The J gene is TRBJ2-1, the V gene TRBV4-1; D is unclear. Per the germline V gene, CDR1 is MGHRA and CDR2 is YSYEKL. The CDR3 totals 13 residues. Deletions cut 1 base from V and 6 bases from J, with 7 bases between. For the CDR3, the DNA is TGCGCCAGCAGCCAAGGTGAGAGCAATGAGCAGTTCTTC. This translates into CASSQGESNEQFF.

The chain employs TRBV10-3 and TRBJ1-5, with D unresolved. The CDR3 spans 14 residues. V lost 0 bases and J lost 2, with 5 bases in between. Germline CDR1 and CDR2: ENHRY and SYGVKD. The CDR3 region has the DNA TGTGCCATCAGTGAGTCGAGGGGCAATCAGCCCCAGCATTTT. Translated: CAISESRGNQPQHF.

The V gene is TRBV9, the J gene TRBJ2-2; 7 positions agree with TRBD2. V lost 4 bases to trimming and J lost 3 bases; unmatched junction nucleotides: 12. The CDR3 contains 17 residues. The germline CDR1 and CDR2 sequences are SGDLS and YYNGEE. This CDR3 is CASSSRKGTIDTGELFF. CDR3 DNA: TGTGCCAGCAGCTCTCGGAAAGGGACTATCGACACCGGGGAGCTGTTTTTT.

The genes are TRBV28 and TRBJ1-2; tentatively, D is TRBD1 (5 bases). Germline values: CDR1 MDHEN, CDR2 SYDVKM. The CDR3 contains 16 residues. Trimming took off 3 bases at V and 8 bases at J, with 22 bases between the two ends. The DNA for the CDR3 is TGTGCCAGCAGTTTCCCCGACCGGGACTCAGACCCGGGCTACACCTTC. Protein sequence: CASSFPDRDSDPGYTF.

This chain's CDR3 is CAILSLTGELFF. As DNA, the CDR3 is TGCGCCATCCTTTCCCTCACCGGGGAGCTGTTTTTT. The genes are TRBV10-2 and TRBJ2-2; D not resolved. Per the germline V gene, CDR1 is WSHSY and CDR2 is SAAADI. The V gene lost 10 bases and the J gene lost 4 bases, with 10 bases spanning the gap. The CDR3 sequence is 12 residues long.

V usage is TRBV18 and J usage is TRBJ2-7; 10 positions agree with TRBD1. Trimming removed 3 bases from V and 6 bases from J; junction bases left unmatched: 17. Germline assignment: CDR1 KGHSH and CDR2 LQKENI. This CDR3 region has 18 residues. CDR3 nucleotides: TGTGCCAGCTCACCGTTACGTAGTCCCTCCGGGACAGGGGCCGAGCAGTACTTC. Its translation: CASSPLRSPSGTGAEQYF.

The chain carries TRBV27 and TRBJ1-5, with 12 nucleotides matching TRBD1. The CDR3 contains 18 residues. After removal of 5 bases from V and 6 bases from J, the junction contained 14 bases not matched to a gene. Germline V gives CDR1 MNHEY, CDR2 SMNVEV (reference sequence). The CDR3 loop is CASSSIGTGGFRVQPQHF. CDR3 coding DNA: TGTGCCAGCAGTAGCATTGGGACAGGGGGCTTTCGGGTTCAGCCCCAGCATTTT.

The rearrangement links TRBV4-2 to TRBJ2-7; 11 bases map to TRBD2. CDR3 size: 19 residues. Germline CDR1 reads LGHNA; CDR2 reads YNFKEQ. The trim removed 0 bases at V and 0 bases at J, leaving 10 bases unmatched. The CDR3: CASSQDKTSGGLSSYEQYF. CDR3 nucleotides: TGTGCCAGCAGCCAAGATAAAACTAGCGGGGGTCTGAGCTCCTACGAGCAGTACTTC.

This sequence joins TRBV27 and TRBJ1-1; D gene unclear. The CDR3 covers 12 residues. Trimming took 3 bases from V and 12 from J, leaving 14 bases between them. Germline CDR1 MNHEY, CDR2 SMNVEV (reference sequence). The CDR3 is CASSFSPTVPFF. CDR3 coding DNA: TGTGCCAGCAGTTTTTCCCCCACGGTACCTTTCTTT.

The CDR3: CASSLGAGGRYTF. The CDR3 bases are TGTGCCAGCAGCTTGGGGGCAGGGGGTCGCTACACCTTC. The V call is TRBV5-6, the J call TRBJ1-2; TRBD1 matches at 7 bases. After removal of 0 bases from V and 9 bases from J, the junction contained 5 bases not matched to a gene. Germline lookup yields CDR1 SGHDT and CDR2 YYEEEE. The CDR3 runs to 13 residues.

The genes are TRBV6-5 and TRBJ2-3; the match to TRBD2 covers 10 bases. Trimming took 5 bases from V and 6 from J; bases not matched to a gene: 5. This CDR3 has 14 amino acids. Germline CDR1 is MNHEY and CDR2 is SVGAGI. The CDR3 DNA follows: TGTGCCAGCAGTAAGGGACTAGCGTCCGATACGCAGTATTTT. Its translation is CASSKGLASDTQYF.

The chain carries TRBV7-9 and TRBJ2-7; 7 bases are a match to TRBD2. There are 16 residues in the CDR3. The J segment lost 2 bases and the V segment lost 5 bases, leaving 12 bases of the junction unmatched. The germline V gene has CDR1 SEHNR and CDR2 FQNEAQ (reference sequence). The CDR3 loop is CASSIKTASGTYEQYF. The DNA of the CDR3 is TGTGCCAGCAGCATAAAGACCGCTAGCGGAACCTACGAGCAGTACTTC.

V usage is TRBV19 and J usage is TRBJ2-3, with 7 bases matching TRBD1. V lost 8 bases and J lost 0; bases outside the gene matches: 8. The CDR3 covers 15 residues. Per germline, CDR1 LNHDA and CDR2 SQIVND (reference sequence). CDR3 coding DNA: TGTGCCAGTGTGGGACAGACCTCTAGCACAGATACGCAGTATTTT. It encodes CASVGQTSSTDTQYF.

The chain couples TRBV2 to TRBJ2-5, with 8 bases lining up with TRBD2. Trimming at V came to 2 bases and at J to 4 bases, leaving 15 bases not matched to a gene. CDR3 length: 18 residues. The germline gives CDR1 SNHLY, CDR2 FYNNEI. The CDR3 loop reads CASSEISGLAGGGETQYF. CDR3 in DNA: TGTGCCAGCAGTGAAATATCAGGACTAGCTGGGGGTGGAGAGACCCAGTACTTC.

The rearrangement uses TRBV18 and TRBJ1-5; possibly TRBD1 for D (6 bases). Trimming shortened V by 0 bases and J by 0 bases, and 12 bases separated the two germline ends. CDR3 length: 17 residues. Per the germline V gene, CDR1 is KGHSH and CDR2 is LQKENI. CDR3 coding DNA: TGTGCCAGCTCACCACCGGGACACCAATATAGCAATCAGCCCCAGCATTTT. Translated, it gives CASSPPGHQYSNQPQHF.

This chain joins TRBV28 and TRBJ2-5; D is perhaps TRBD1 (6 bases). There are 13 residues in the CDR3. Germline V gene sequence: CDR1 MDHEN, CDR2 SYDVKM. Trimming removed 5 bases at V and 3 bases at J, with 10 bases between. CDR3: CASSKGGKETQYF. The CDR3 nucleotides read TGTGCCAGCAGTAAAGGGGGTAAAGAGACCCAGTACTTC.

This clone was seen only a few times. The V gene is TRBV10-3, the J gene TRBJ2-1; D might be TRBD2 (6 bases). Between the trimmed V and J ends, which lost 2 bases and 8 bases, there was a span of 16 bases. This CDR3 is built from 15 residues. Germline assignment: CDR1 ENHRY and CDR2 SYGVKD. The CDR3 DNA sequence: TGTGCCATCAGTGAGGGAGGGTACTCGGGACATGAGCAGTTCTTC. Protein product: CAISEGGYSGHEQFF.

V and J are TRBV27 and TRBJ1-4; D may be TRBD1 (5 bases). The CDR3 length is 12 residues. Trimming took 5 bases from V and 13 from J, leaving 14 bases between them. In germline, CDR1 is MNHEY, CDR2 SMNVEV (reference sequence). CDR3 DNA sequence: TGTGCCAGCAGTGCTTTTCAGGGTAGACTGTTTTTT. Translation: CASSAFQGRLFF.

The chain joins TRBV11-2 to TRBJ2-5, with TRBD2 matching over 10 bases. The CDR3 has 19 residues. The germline gives CDR1 SGHAT, CDR2 FQNNGV. Losses at the gene ends were 5 bases for V and 5 bases for J; bases not matched to a gene: 20. In DNA, the CDR3 is TGTGCCAGCAGCCTGAGACTAGCGGGCCCCATATCCGACGCGGAGACCCAGTACTTC. Translation: CASSLRLAGPISDAETQYF.

The chain combines TRBV19 with TRBJ2-3; 15 bases align to TRBD2. V was clipped by 5 bases and J by 4 bases; unmatched bases: 10. Per the germline V gene, CDR1 is LNHDA and CDR2 is SQIVND (reference sequence). The CDR3 extends over 18 amino acids. CDR3 coding DNA: TGTGCCAGTAGTGCCGGACTAGCGGGAGGGCTCCTCGCAGATACGCAGTATTTT. Its protein is CASSAGLAGGLLADTQYF.

The chain employs TRBV10-3 and TRBJ1-2; D is ambiguous. Trimming pared 8 bases from V and 0 bases from J, leaving 7 bases between. Germline CDR1 and CDR2: ENHRY and SYGVKD. The CDR3 covers 12 residues. The DNA for the CDR3 is TGTGCCATCGCGGCAGCTAACTATGGCTACACCTTC. Translating it yields CAIAAANYGYTF.

The DNA of the CDR3 is TGTGCCAGCATGGGGCTGAAGGCGGGAGATGATACGCAGTATTTT. It translates to CASMGLKAGDDTQYF. V and J are TRBV6-1 and TRBJ2-3; 7 positions agree with TRBD2. The germline CDR1 and CDR2 sequences are MNHNS and SASEGT. The junction had 13 bases not matched to a gene; V was cut back by 7 bases and J by 6 bases. The CDR3 runs 15 residues.

This CDR3 reads CAWGQINQPQHF. DNA of the CDR3: TGTGCCTGGGGACAGATCAATCAGCCCCAGCATTTT. The chain couples TRBV30 to TRBJ1-5; tentative D call: TRBD1 (6 bases). Trimming pared 5 bases from V and 3 bases from J, leaving 8 bases between. There are 12 residues in the CDR3. The germline CDR1 and CDR2 sequences are GTSNPN and SVGIG (reference sequence).

This sequence joins TRBV5-1 and TRBJ2-1; tentatively, D is TRBD2 (5 bases). Per germline, CDR1 SGHRS and CDR2 YFSETQ. This CDR3 spans 12 amino acids. Trimming cost V 0 bases and J 9 bases, with 7 bases left between them. CDR3 in amino acids: CASSLVAGEQFF. The DNA for the CDR3 is TGCGCCAGCAGCTTGGTTGCGGGTGAGCAGTTCTTC.

This clone was detected once. The CDR3: CASSARQGLNEQFF. For the CDR3, the DNA is TGCGCCAGCAGTGCCCGACAGGGGCTCAATGAGCAGTTCTTC. The chain joins TRBV10-1 to TRBJ2-1, with 8 nucleotides matching TRBD1. After removal of 4 bases from V and 6 bases from J, the junction contained 5 bases not matched to a gene. The CDR3 loop spans 14 amino acids. Germline loops: CDR1 WNHNN, CDR2 SYGVQD (reference sequence).

The chain recombines TRBV6-5 with TRBJ2-7, with 10 bases fitting TRBD2. Germline-derived CDR1 and CDR2 are MNHEY and SVGAGI. The CDR3 covers 15 residues. With 6 bases clipped from V and 0 bases from J, the junction kept 5 bases outside the gene matches. In nucleotides, the CDR3 is TGTGCCAGCAGCATCGGACTAGCGGACTCCTACGAGCAGTACTTC. Residues: CASSIGLADSYEQYF.